This T cell receptor beta chain originates from a study of blood T cell repertoires in COVID-19. The CDR3 contains 16 residues. Germline V gene lookup returns CDR1 MNHNS and CDR2 SASEGT. After removal of 4 bases from V and 1 base from J, the junction contained 7 bases not matched to a gene. Authors' processing steps: How many nucleated cells were present was estimated from reference gene primer amplification. TCRdb keeps only in-frame clones here, not all; method: immunoSEQ multiplex PCR. V, J and clone size were drawn from that table, and D and trimming were deduced from the DNA. The data hold some 150,000 clones, with 85% observed a single time.

The sample taken for sequencing was peripheral blood. This TCR was recovered from a man aged 35-49 years with acute or convalescent COVID-19. This rearrangement joins TRBV6-1 to TRBJ2-5; 9 bases fit TRBD2. The CDR3 reads CASSASLAGTQETQYF. The DNA of the CDR3 is TGTGCCAGCAGTGCCTCCCTAGCGGGGACCCAAGAGACCCAGTACTTC.